One sample yielded the 6 T cell receptor beta chains listed below, sequenced in a study of cytomegalovirus exposure and HLA in healthy donors. The PCR contained 60 Vbeta and 13 Jbeta primers. Sequencing used immunoSEQ multiplex PCR; TCRdb keeps in-frame clones, though not all of them. The table records approximately 170,000 clones, 70% to 75% of them present only once. The sample consisted of PBMCs. The receptors derive from a man aged 25-45 years in good health and CMV-seropositive.

The CDR3 loop is CASSLSADGTYHYGYTF. CDR3 DNA sequence: TGTGCCAGCAGTTTATCAGCCGACGGGACTTATCACTATGGCTACACCTTC. The chain links TRBV27 to TRBJ1-2; D is perhaps TRBD1 (5 bases). This CDR3 region has 17 residues. V was clipped by 0 bases and J by 3 bases, with 17 bases between them. CDR1 and CDR2 (germline): MNHEY, SMNVEV (reference sequence).

This sequence joins TRBV9 and TRBJ2-3; 7 bases are a match to TRBD1. Losses at the gene ends were 3 bases for V and 3 bases for J; bases not matched to a gene: 7. From germline, CDR1 is SGDLS and CDR2 YYNGEE. The CDR3 runs 15 residues. The CDR3 DNA reads TGTGCCAGCAGCGCGAGACAGGGAACTACAGATACGCAGTATTTT. Translated, it gives CASSARQGTTDTQYF.

The V call is TRBV6-5, the J call TRBJ2-7; 9 positions match TRBD1. The ends lost 7 bases at V and 3 bases at J; junction bases unmatched: 10. Germline V gene sequence: CDR1 MNHEY, CDR2 SVGAGI. The CDR3 has 15 amino acids. CDR3 nucleotide sequence: TGTGCCAGCAAAACTCGACAGGGGGATTTCTACGAGCAGTACTTC. This encodes CASKTRQGDFYEQYF.

This chain joins TRBV6-5 and TRBJ2-5; D uncertain. V lost 0 bases to trimming and J lost 4 bases, with 9 bases between them. Germline V gene data show CDR1 as MNHEY and CDR2 as SVGAGI. This CDR3 contains 14 residues. CDR3 amino acids: CASSYSTVPETQYF. The CDR3 nucleotides read TGTGCCAGCAGTTACTCGACTGTCCCAGAGACCCAGTACTTC.

The chain joins TRBV9 to TRBJ2-3; the D gene is possibly TRBD2 (6 bases). Germline-derived CDR1 and CDR2 are SGDLS and YYNGEE. V lost 4 bases and J 5 bases, leaving 8 bases between the germline ends. The CDR3 is 12 residues long. CDR3: CASSPGVDTQYF. The CDR3 nucleotides are TGTGCCAGCAGCCCGGGGGTAGATACGCAGTATTTT.

The chain is built from TRBV6-5 and TRBJ1-6; D not certain. Germline V gives CDR1 MNHEY, CDR2 SVGAGI. The germline V and J ends were trimmed by 4 bases and 7 bases, with 17 bases remaining between them. The CDR3 length is 16 residues. The chain's CDR3 is CASSSIATSPNSPLHF. The CDR3 DNA is TGTGCCAGCAGTTCCATTGCTACCTCCCCGAATTCACCCCTCCACTTT.